The next 7 T cell receptor beta chains were all read from a single sample in a study of cytotoxic CD8 clonotypes in ibrutinib-treated CLL (dated by TCRdb to the early 2020s). Preparation of the library involved the immunoSEQ multiplex PCR assay. This is the immuneACCESS table as TCRdb keeps it, with only in-frame sequences that have V and J called. A part of the clones is gone; compared with another copy, unresolved V genes explain less than half, and the rest is unexplained. This sample gives over 140,000 clones in total; more than 75% of them show up just once. 7.6% of the sample rests with the top ten. Sequencing used PBMCs, obtained after 36 months of ibrutinib treatment. The receptors shown here come from a human donor with chronic lymphocytic leukemia.

The rearrangement joins TRBV11-3 to TRBJ2-1; no definite D call. Germline CDR1 SGHNT, CDR2 YENEEA. V was clipped by 1 base and J by 0 bases, with 7 bases between them. This CDR3 contains 15 residues. The CDR3 here is CASSLGPSSYNEQFF. CDR3 sequence (DNA): TGTGCCAGCAGCTTAGGTCCGAGCTCCTACAATGAGCAGTTCTTC.

V usage is TRBV6-5 and J usage is TRBJ2-1; 7 positions agree with TRBD1. The CDR3 is 15 residues long. J was trimmed by 3 bases and V by 2 bases; bases with no gene match: 4. CDR1 MNHEY and CDR2 SVGAGI come from the germline V gene. This chain's CDR3 is CASSYEGQNYNEQFF. The CDR3 nucleotides read TGTGCCAGCAGTTACGAGGGACAGAACTACAATGAGCAGTTCTTC.

The CDR3 DNA is TGTGCCAGCAGTGGGGACAGAGGCCAAGAGACCCAGTACTTC. Protein product: CASSGDRGQETQYF. This rearrangement joins TRBV2 to TRBJ2-5; the match to TRBD1 covers 7 bases. The germline V gene encodes CDR1 SNHLY and CDR2 FYNNEI. V dropped 4 bases and J dropped 1; count of bases not matched to a gene: 3. The CDR3 loop spans 14 amino acids.

The chain combines TRBV28 with TRBJ1-1; D remains ambiguous. CDR3 size: 14 residues. With 2 bases removed from V and 0 bases from J, the gap between germline ends came to 7 bases. CDR1 MDHEN and CDR2 SYDVKM come from the germline V gene. CDR3 loop: CASSLTEMNTEAFF. DNA for the CDR3: TGTGCCAGCAGTTTAACAGAAATGAACACTGAAGCTTTCTTT.

The chain couples TRBV2 to TRBJ2-3, with a weak D call TRBD1 (5 bases). Trimming cost V 4 bases and J 3 bases, with 14 bases left between them. Germline loops: CDR1 SNHLY, CDR2 FYNNEI. CDR3 size: 15 residues. The CDR3 coding sequence is TGTGCCAGCAGTGGGGTCAGGGCGAGAACAGATACGCAGTATTTT. Translating it yields CASSGVRARTDTQYF.

The V call is TRBV6-6, the J call TRBJ2-5; D may be TRBD1 or TRBD2 (6 bases each). V was cut by 8 bases and J by 5 bases, with 15 bases left in between. The CDR3 extends over 13 amino acids. Germline V gives CDR1 MNHNY, CDR2 SVGAGI (reference sequence). The CDR3 is CASALGGEETQYF. CDR3 nucleotide sequence: TGTGCCAGCGCCCTGGGGGGCGAGGAGACCCAGTACTTC.

Only one count was recorded for this clone. The chain recombines TRBV9 with TRBJ2-4; 10 bases are shared with TRBD2. Germline CDR1 reads SGDLS; CDR2 reads YYNGEE. V was pared by 0 bases and J by 6 bases, with 9 bases of the junction left unmatched. The CDR3 runs 17 residues. The CDR3 protein is CASSVGLLAGAGNIQYF. The CDR3 nucleotides are TGTGCCAGCAGCGTAGGCCTTCTAGCGGGAGCGGGAAACATTCAGTACTTC.